Presented here are 30 T cell receptor beta chains from one specimen sequenced in a study of T cell repertoires in cytomegalovirus infection. TCRdb processed the reads anew with MiXCR; each CDR3 protein has one entry. The data show 600,000 to 700,000 distinct CDR3 sequences, around 35% seen once. Which antigens these TCRs recognize remains unknown. The specimen was cultured PBMCs, collected from culture after CMV antigen stimulation. Source of these receptors: a human donor in good health (CMV status not recorded). Some clones in this sample may be carry-over from other donors' samples.

Concerning this clonotype itself: Since a much larger clone is just one base distant, this may be a read error. The V and J genes are TRBV7-2 and TRBJ1-2, with TRBD1 matching over 7 bases. This CDR3 is built from 14 residues. CDR1 is SGHTA and CDR2 is FQGNSA in the germline V gene. The CDR3 here is CASSPPLSGGGYAF. CDR3 coding DNA: TGTGCCAGCAGCCCGCCCCTATCAGGGGGTGGCTACGCCTTC.

The V call is TRBV20-1, the J call TRBJ2-7; D possibly corresponds to TRBD2 (5 bases). This CDR3 spans 14 amino acids. In germline, CDR1 is DFQATT, CDR2 SNEGSKA (reference sequence). Trimming removed 1 base from V and 6 bases from J, with 16 bases in between. Here the CDR3 reads CSARGPIAFPEQYF. The DNA of the CDR3 is TGCAGTGCTAGAGGACCCATAGCGTTTCCCGAGCAGTACTTC.

J is TRBJ1-4 and V is TRBV11-2; no clear D. V was clipped by 5 bases and J by 3 bases, with 10 bases between them. This CDR3 contains 14 residues. Germline V gene sequence: CDR1 SGHAT, CDR2 FQNNGV. The DNA for the CDR3 is TGTGCCAGCAGCGACGGGCCAGCTAATGAAAAACTGTTTTTT. It codes for CASSDGPANEKLFF. Filled out from reference TRBV11-2 and TRBJ1-4, the complete variable domain reads EAGVAQSPRYKIIEKRQSVAFWCNPISGHATLYWYQQILGQGPKLLIQFQNNGVVDDSQLPKDRFSAERLKGVDSTLKIQPAKLEDSAVYLCASSDGPANEKLFFGSGTQLSVL.

The J gene is TRBJ2-1, the V gene TRBV14, with no clear D. The V and J ends lost 2 bases and 6 bases respectively, with 5 bases between them. The CDR3 extends over 12 amino acids. Germline-derived CDR1 and CDR2 are SGHDN and FVKESK. CDR3 bases: TGTGCCAGCAGCCAATATTTCAATGAGCAGTTCTTC. Translating gives CASSQYFNEQFF.

The V gene is TRBV7-2, the J gene TRBJ1-2; 7 nucleotides agree with TRBD1. This CDR3 spans 14 amino acids. Trimming took 5 bases from V and 4 from J; bases not matched to a gene: 7. The germline gives CDR1 SGHTA, CDR2 FQGNSA. Written as DNA, the CDR3 is TGTGCCAGCAGCGTAGGGGGACAGAGCTATGGCTACACCTTC. This sequence encodes CASSVGGQSYGYTF.

The rearrangement uses TRBV4-1 and TRBJ1-3; 9 bases agree with TRBD1. Germline assignment: CDR1 MGHRA and CDR2 YSYEKL. This CDR3 contains 15 residues. J gave up 7 bases and V 6 bases, and 10 bases lay outside the gene matches. The CDR3 region is CASRGQGSSSNTIYF. Written as DNA, the CDR3 is TGCGCCAGCAGGGGACAGGGTAGTAGTTCGAACACCATATATTTT.

The V call is TRBV20-1, the J call TRBJ2-1; 8 nucleotides line up with TRBD1. Germline loops: CDR1 DFQATT, CDR2 SNEGSKA (reference sequence). Trimming at V came to 1 base and at J to 10 bases, leaving 3 bases not matched to a gene. The length of the CDR3 is 12 residues. CDR3 sequence: CSARGTGNEQFF. The CDR3 nucleotides are TGCAGTGCTAGAGGGACAGGGAACGAGCAGTTCTTC.

This clonotype was detected only a few times. This chain links TRBV7-2 with TRBJ2-1; D might be TRBD2 (6 bases). Germline CDR1 is SGHTA and CDR2 is FQGNSA. Trimming shortened V by 1 base and J by 8 bases, and 9 bases separated the two germline ends. This CDR3 comprises 13 residues. In DNA, the CDR3 is TGTGCCAGCAGCTTAGGACAGCGGGATGAGCAGTTCTTC. Protein: CASSLGQRDEQFF.

The J gene is TRBJ1-1, the V gene TRBV19; D is unresolved. Trimming took 10 bases from V and 5 from J, leaving 32 bases between them. This CDR3 region has 18 residues. Per germline, CDR1 LNHDA and CDR2 SQIVND (reference sequence). CDR3 region: CATRFDQKSRRRKTEAFF. CDR3 in DNA: TGTGCCACCAGATTCGACCAGAAGAGTAGGAGGCGGAAGACTGAAGCTTTCTTT.

This sequence joins TRBV7-2 and TRBJ2-2; D is perhaps TRBD1 or TRBD2 (5 bases each). Germline V gene data show CDR1 as SGHTA and CDR2 as FQGNSA. The CDR3 length is 14 residues. Trimming stripped 3 bases from V and 8 bases from J, with 13 bases between. The CDR3 loop is CASSFGGGSGELFF. The CDR3 DNA reads as TGTGCCAGCAGCTTTGGTGGGGGTTCGGGGGAGCTGTTTTTT.

The gene calls are TRBV20-1 and TRBJ2-1; D might be TRBD2 (6 bases). This CDR3 comprises 13 residues. CDR1 is DFQATT, CDR2 SNEGSKA, per germline (reference sequence). Trimming removed 3 bases from V and 1 base from J, with 7 bases in between. The CDR3 nucleotides read TGCAGTGCTAGTCGGGGGTCCTACAATGAGCAGTTCTTC. This sequence encodes CSASRGSYNEQFF.

As DNA, the CDR3 is TGTGCCAGCAGCTCCGGTGCCTCCAATGAAAAACTGTTTTTT. It is translated as CASSSGASNEKLFF. V and J are TRBV28 and TRBJ1-4; unclear D gene. The V end lost 6 bases, the J end lost 5 bases, and 13 bases lay between the germline ends. There are 14 residues in the CDR3. CDR1 MDHEN and CDR2 SYDVKM come from the germline V gene.

J is TRBJ2-1 and V is TRBV6-1; 11 bases are shared with TRBD2. CDR1 and CDR2 (germline): MNHNS, SASEGT. V was pared by 5 bases and J by 7 bases, with 7 bases of the junction left unmatched. The CDR3 covers 15 residues. The chain's CDR3 is CASSLGSGGGNEQFF. The CDR3 nucleotides read TGTGCCAGCAGTTTGGGTAGCGGGGGGGGAAATGAGCAGTTCTTC.

V gene TRBV27 combines with J gene TRBJ2-7; weak D call: TRBD1 (5 bases). CDR1 and CDR2 (germline): MNHEY, SMNVEV (reference sequence). The CDR3 length is 16 residues. The V and J ends lost 8 bases and 2 bases respectively, with 22 bases between them. The CDR3 spells CASCYSSPGPTYEQYF. CDR3 coding DNA: TGTGCCAGCTGCTACTCCTCCCCAGGGCCAACCTACGAGCAGTACTTC.

This clonotype occurred a few times. J is TRBJ2-1 and V is TRBV6-2 or TRBV6-3, with TRBD2 matching 12 bases. CDR3 size: 21 residues. The V segment lost 8 bases and the J segment 0 bases; nucleotides outside the gene matches: 20. Germline lookup yields CDR1 MNHEY and CDR2 SVGEGT. The CDR3 nucleotides are TGTGCCAGCGGGACTAGCGGGCCCTACAGGGACCCTAGAAGCTCCTACAATGAGCAGTTCTTC. This translates into CASGTSGPYRDPRSSYNEQFF.

The chain combines TRBV3-1 with TRBJ2-7; tentative D call: TRBD1 (6 bases). The CDR3 totals 14 residues. The germline CDR1 and CDR2 sequences are LGHDT and YNNKEL (reference sequence). Between the trimmed V and J ends, which lost 4 bases and 3 bases, there was a span of 13 bases. The chain's CDR3 is CASSLGQQYYEQYF. The CDR3 DNA reads TGTGCCAGCAGCCTGGGACAACAGTACTACGAGCAGTACTTC.

This clonotype has at least ten counts. This chain links TRBV7-2 with TRBJ2-1; D remains ambiguous. This CDR3 contains 14 residues. Germline loops: CDR1 SGHTA, CDR2 FQGNSA. V lost 5 bases and J 10 bases, leaving 18 bases between the germline ends. The CDR3 sequence is CASSPANWVEEQFF. CDR3 nucleotide sequence: TGTGCCAGCAGCCCCGCTAACTGGGTCGAAGAGCAGTTCTTC.

V usage is TRBV6-2 or TRBV6-3 and J usage is TRBJ2-5; weak D call: TRBD1 (5 bases). Trimming left V 8 bases short and J 2 bases short, with 12 bases between. This CDR3 comprises 13 residues. CDR1 MNHEY and CDR2 SVGEGT come from the germline V gene. CDR3 DNA: TGTGCCAGCGCTGGACACGATCAAGAGACCCAGTACTTC. Protein sequence: CASAGHDQETQYF.

This clonotype was detected a few times. This chain joins TRBV6-5 and TRBJ1-2; the D gene is possibly TRBD1 (5 bases). This CDR3 has 14 amino acids. V was shortened by 4 bases and J by 7 bases, with 16 bases between the two germline ends. In germline, CDR1 is MNHEY, CDR2 SVGAGI. This chain's CDR3 is CASSWGRPVGGYTF. DNA of the CDR3: TGTGCCAGCAGTTGGGGACGGCCGGTTGGTGGCTACACCTTC.

V usage is TRBV18 and J usage is TRBJ2-1; D is ambiguous. The V gene's germline CDR1 is KGHSH and CDR2 LQKENI. The V and J ends lost 1 base and 5 bases respectively, with 12 bases between them. The CDR3 has 15 amino acids. CDR3 sequence: CASSPQRLLNNEQFF. CDR3 bases: TGTGCCAGCTCACCACAGAGGCTCCTTAACAATGAGCAGTTCTTC. The whole variable domain, remainder taken from reference TRBV18 and TRBJ2-1, is NAGVMQNPRHLVRRRGQEARLRCSPMKGHSHVYWYRQLPEEGLKFMVYLQKENIIDESGMPKERFSAEFPKEGPSILRIQQVVRGDSAAYFCASSPQRLLNNEQFFGPGTRLTVL.

The chain uses TRBV7-9 and TRBJ2-3; TRBD2 aligns across 13 bases. Trimming took 1 base from V and 2 from J; bases not matched to a gene: 3. This CDR3 spans 17 amino acids. Looked up from germline, CDR1 is SEHNR and CDR2 is FQNEAQ (reference sequence). The CDR3 protein is CASSLGGLAGPTDTQYF. The CDR3 bases are TGTGCCAGCAGCTTAGGGGGACTAGCGGGACCCACAGATACGCAGTATTTT. Full variable domain (missing parts from reference TRBV7-9 and TRBJ2-3): DTGVSQNPRHKITKRGQNVTFRCDPISEHNRLYWYRQTLGQGPEFLTYFQNEAQLEKSRLLSDRFSAERPKGSFSTLEIQRTEQGDSAMYLCASSLGGLAGPTDTQYFGPGTRLTVL.

This sequence joins TRBV6-8 and TRBJ2-1, with TRBD1 as a possible D gene (5 bases). CDR3 length: 16 residues. The germline V gene encodes CDR1 MNHGY and CDR2 SAAAGT. Between the trimmed V and J ends, which lost 2 bases and 2 bases, there was a span of 13 bases. CDR3 bases: TGTGCCAGCAGTTACAGGGCAGGGCCCCCCTACAATGAGCAGTTCTTC. This gives the protein CASSYRAGPPYNEQFF.

This chain links TRBV5-4 with TRBJ2-1, with 10 bases that match TRBD2. Germline V gene data show CDR1 as SGHNT and CDR2 as YYREEE (reference sequence). V lost 0 bases and J lost 15; bases outside the gene matches: 12. The CDR3 covers 15 residues. The CDR3 spells CASSLGQASGRLRFF. DNA for the CDR3: TGTGCCAGCAGCTTGGGTCAGGCTAGCGGGAGATTGCGGTTCTTC.

This clonotype was found a few times. This chain connects TRBV19 to TRBJ1-5; D ambiguous. The CDR3 is 16 residues long. The V gene lost 3 bases and the J gene lost 0 bases, with 12 bases spanning the gap. Looked up from germline, CDR1 is LNHDA and CDR2 is SQIVND (reference sequence). The DNA for the CDR3 is TGTGCCAGTAGTATCGCTAAGGGAACTAGCAATCAGCCCCAGCATTTT. Encoded protein: CASSIAKGTSNQPQHF.

V gene TRBV12-3 or TRBV12-4 combines with J gene TRBJ1-2, with D uncertain. The CDR3 covers 13 residues. Trimming took 6 bases from V and 8 from J, leaving 16 bases between them. In DNA form, the CDR3 reads TGTGCCAGCAGCAGGTTCCCACCCGAGGGCTACACCTTC. It encodes CASSRFPPEGYTF.

This clonotype has just a few counts. The chain carries TRBV19 and TRBJ2-7, with D perhaps matching TRBD1 or TRBD2 (5 bases each). CDR3 length: 14 residues. Germline loops: CDR1 LNHDA, CDR2 SQIVND (reference sequence). V was trimmed by 8 bases and J by 2 bases, leaving 16 bases between them. The CDR3 reads CASRPSGRTYEQYF. The CDR3 bases are TGTGCCAGTCGACCATCGGGACGTACCTACGAGCAGTACTTC.

This rearrangement joins TRBV11-2 to TRBJ2-7; the D gene is possibly TRBD1 (6 bases). Germline V lookup: CDR1 SGHAT, CDR2 FQNNGV. The germline V and J ends were trimmed by 0 bases and 1 base, with 13 bases remaining between them. The CDR3 loop spans 16 amino acids. The CDR3 reads CASSLETGQGSYEQYF. CDR3 nucleotide sequence: TGTGCCAGCAGCTTAGAAACTGGGCAGGGGTCCTACGAGCAGTACTTC.

This clonotype has more than one count but fewer than ten. This rearrangement joins TRBV7-8 to TRBJ1-6; possible D gene TRBD1, 5 bases. This CDR3 contains 15 residues. V lost 3 bases, J lost 7 bases, and 13 bases lay in between. Germline V gene lookup returns CDR1 SGHVS and CDR2 FQNEAQ. The DNA for the CDR3 is TGTGCCAGCAGCTTGATGGGGGTAGTGAATTCACCCCTCCACTTT. Translating it yields CASSLMGVVNSPLHF.

The CDR3 DNA reads as TGTGCCAGCGCTCCCAGGGCGACGAACACTGAAGCTTTCTTT. Its translation is CASAPRATNTEAFF. The gene calls are TRBV18 and TRBJ1-1; a weak D match, TRBD1 (5 bases). This CDR3 spans 14 amino acids. Between the trimmed V and J ends, which lost 8 bases and 1 base, there was a span of 14 bases. Germline V gives CDR1 KGHSH, CDR2 LQKENI.

CDR3 region: CASSSGRENEKLFF. The CDR3 region has the DNA TGTGCCAGCAGCTCGGGACGGGAAAATGAAAAACTGTTTTTT. The J gene is TRBJ1-4, the V gene TRBV11-2, with a possible D match to TRBD1 (5 bases). Germline CDR1 reads SGHAT; CDR2 reads FQNNGV. V lost 4 bases, J lost 5 bases, and 11 bases lay in between. This CDR3 region has 14 residues.